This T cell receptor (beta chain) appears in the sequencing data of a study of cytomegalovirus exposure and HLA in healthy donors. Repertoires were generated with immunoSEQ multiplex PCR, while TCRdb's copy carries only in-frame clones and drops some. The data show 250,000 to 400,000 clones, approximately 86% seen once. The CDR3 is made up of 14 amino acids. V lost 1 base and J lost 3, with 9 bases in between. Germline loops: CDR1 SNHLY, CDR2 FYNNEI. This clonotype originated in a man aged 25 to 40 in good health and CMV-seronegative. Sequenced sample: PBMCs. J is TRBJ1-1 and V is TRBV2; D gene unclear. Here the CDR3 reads CASSEVLRHTEAFF. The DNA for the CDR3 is TGTGCCAGCAGTGAAGTTCTCAGGCACACTGAAGCTTTCTTT.